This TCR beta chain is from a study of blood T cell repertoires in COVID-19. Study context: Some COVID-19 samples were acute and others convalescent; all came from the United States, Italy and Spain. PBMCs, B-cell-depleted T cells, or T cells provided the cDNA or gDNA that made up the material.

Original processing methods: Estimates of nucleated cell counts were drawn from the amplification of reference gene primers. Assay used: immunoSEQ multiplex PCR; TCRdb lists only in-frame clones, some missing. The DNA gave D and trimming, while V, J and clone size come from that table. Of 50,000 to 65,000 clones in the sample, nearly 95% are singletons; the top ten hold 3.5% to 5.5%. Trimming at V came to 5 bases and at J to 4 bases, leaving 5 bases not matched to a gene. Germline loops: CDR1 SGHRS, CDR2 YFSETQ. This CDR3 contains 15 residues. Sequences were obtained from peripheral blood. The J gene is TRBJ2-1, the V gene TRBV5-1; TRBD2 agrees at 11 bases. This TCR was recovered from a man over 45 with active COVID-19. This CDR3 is CASRLRTSGYNEQFF. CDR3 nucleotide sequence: TGCGCCAGCAGGTTAAGGACTAGCGGGTACAATGAGCAGTTCTTC.